The T cell receptor (beta chain) under discussion was sequenced for a study of cytomegalovirus exposure and HLA in healthy donors. Broader study findings: Clusters of TCRs from the first cohort tended to co-occur in the roughly 120 validation repertoires (as a later analysis found).

Sequencing was performed with immunoSEQ multiplex PCR; in TCRdb, only in-frame clones are kept and a portion is missing. This table holds around 400,000 clones, roughly 89% found once. V lost 2 bases and J lost 5; bases outside the gene matches: 8. The germline V gene has CDR1 SGHRS and CDR2 YFSETQ. The CDR3 runs 15 residues. Comment on this clone: Its antigen is still unknown.

V usage is TRBV5-1 and J usage is TRBJ2-5; TRBD2 matches 8 bases. The clonotype was recovered from a woman younger than 35 in good health and CMV-seronegative. The specimen sequenced was PBMCs. CDR3 coding DNA: TGCGCCAGCAGCTTCGCAGCGGGAGTTTTTGAGACCCAGTACTTC. This gives the protein CASSFAAGVFETQYF.